A single T cell receptor (beta chain) is shown here with its context. Its antigen is unidentified. Researchers set a sequencing depth target of 1 in 200,000 to 1 in 1 million T cells. Clones were sequenced by immunoSEQ multiplex PCR, and TCRdb holds only the in-frame ones, with some missing. The sample lists about 30,000 clones, 62% occurring once. Between the trimmed V and J ends, which lost 10 bases and 2 bases, there was a span of 14 bases. This CDR3 contains 13 residues. Germline lookup yields CDR1 ENHRY and CDR2 SYGVKD. The source of the sample is a study of cytotoxic CD8 clonotypes in ibrutinib-treated CLL. Study as a whole: Patients: roughly ten relapsed/refractory, 15 treatment-naive, fewer than 18 IGHV unmutated. The study recorded mean values of approximately 260,000 productive templates and tens of thousands of productive rearrangements per sample.

Study results and caveats: Sustained-remission patients were sampled at one set of times and progressing patients at different ones.

The chain employs TRBV10-3 and TRBJ1-1; D is unclear. Sequenced material: PBMCs, taken before ibrutinib treatment. The TCR comes from a human donor with chronic lymphocytic leukemia. The CDR3 sequence: CATYGSLNTEAFF. CDR3 nucleotides: TGTGCCACCTACGGGTCGTTAAACACTGAAGCTTTCTTT.